One sample yielded the 20 T cell receptor beta chains listed below, sequenced in a study of Graves' ophthalmopathy and Graves' hyperthyroidism. RNA transcripts served as template for amplifying TCR beta CDR3 sequences. Investigators did first-round RT-PCR with HTBI primers, then second-round multiplex PCR. TCRdb itself ran the multiplex PCR reads through MiXCR, one entry per CDR3 protein. The repertoire consists of about 700,000 distinct CDR3 sequences, with about 44% occurring once and the leading ten covering 44%. Sequenced material: peripheral blood. The receptors originated from an adult man with Graves' ophthalmopathy.

This clonotype occurred a few times. The chain has TRBV29-1 and TRBJ1-5; D gene ambiguous. There are 11 residues in the CDR3. CDR1 and CDR2 from the germline V gene are SQVTM and ANQGSEA. With 5 bases removed from V and 2 bases from J, the gap between germline ends came to 4 bases. CDR3 sequence (DNA): TGCAGCGTTAGGGGCAATCAGCCCCAGCATTTT. Its translation is CSVRGNQPQHF.

The V and J genes are TRBV9 and TRBJ1-2; perhaps TRBD1 as D (6 bases). V lost 2 bases, J lost 12 bases, and 14 bases lay in between. The CDR3 has 12 residues. The germline CDR1 and CDR2 sequences are SGDLS and YYNGEE. The CDR3: CASSVEEDSNTF. DNA for the CDR3: TGTGCCAGCAGCGTTGAAGAGGACAGTAACACCTTC.

At least ten counts were recorded for this clonotype. The V gene is TRBV7-2, the J gene TRBJ2-7, with D uncertain. Trimming removed 1 base from V and 2 bases from J, with 12 bases in between. CDR1 and CDR2 from the germline V gene are SGHTA and FQGNSA. This CDR3 comprises 15 residues. The CDR3 nucleotides are TGTGCCAGCAGCTTAGAGGTGGGAACCACCTACGAGCAGTACTTC. Its protein is CASSLEVGTTYEQYF.

The chain has TRBV2 and TRBJ2-5, with 12 bases that match TRBD2. This CDR3 spans 16 amino acids. Germline V gene data show CDR1 as SNHLY and CDR2 as FYNNEI. V shed 5 bases, J shed 2 bases, and the junction held 6 bases outside the gene matches. CDR3 protein: CASSLGTSGPQETQYF. The CDR3 coding sequence is TGTGCCAGCAGTTTGGGGACTAGCGGGCCTCAAGAGACCCAGTACTTC.

This chain joins TRBV2 and TRBJ2-5; 7 nucleotides line up with TRBD1. CDR3 length equals 14 residues. The trim removed 6 bases at V and 3 bases at J, leaving 7 bases unmatched. Germline CDR1 and CDR2: SNHLY and FYNNEI. CDR3 region: CASSEQGRKETQYF. CDR3 DNA sequence: TGTGCCAGCAGCGAACAGGGGCGAAAAGAGACCCAGTACTTC.

This clonotype occurred a few times. The rearrangement joins TRBV10-2 to TRBJ2-2, with 13 bases lining up with TRBD2. Germline lookup yields CDR1 WSHSY and CDR2 SAAADI. V trimming: 8 bases; J trimming: 6 bases; junction bases outside the gene matches: 3. The CDR3 has 14 residues. CDR3 nucleotides: TGCGCCAGCTCGGGGACTAGCGGGGCCGGGGAGCTGTTTTTT. It codes for CASSGTSGAGELFF.

V and J are TRBV7-2 and TRBJ1-4; no clear D gene. This CDR3 has 16 residues. The germline V and J ends were trimmed by 1 base and 2 bases, with 11 bases remaining between them. Germline loops: CDR1 SGHTA, CDR2 FQGNSA. The CDR3 here is CASSLGRAGTNEKLFF. DNA of the CDR3: TGTGCCAGCAGCTTAGGCCGGGCGGGGACTAATGAAAAACTGTTTTTT. Full variable domain (outside the CDR3, taken from reference TRBV7-2 and TRBJ1-4): GAGVSQSPSNKVTEKGKDVELRCDPISGHTALYWYRQSLGQGLEFLIYFQGNSAPDKSGLPSDRFSAERTGGSVSTLTIQRTQQEDSAVYLCASSLGRAGTNEKLFFGSGTQLSVL.

This sequence joins TRBV6-5 and TRBJ1-2, with 7 bases matching TRBD1. Germline V gene sequence: CDR1 MNHEY, CDR2 SVGAGI. The CDR3 consists of 15 residues. V dropped 6 bases and J dropped 0; count of bases not matched to a gene: 7. The CDR3 region is CASRTTGTANYGYTF. DNA of the CDR3: TGTGCCAGCAGGACCACCGGGACAGCTAACTATGGCTACACCTTC.

This clonotype was counted a few times. Its ends do not fully match the called genes, so a read error is possible. The rearrangement uses TRBV7-9 and TRBJ2-7; tentative D call: TRBD2 (5 bases). This CDR3 region has 14 residues. In germline, CDR1 is SEHNR, CDR2 FQNEAQ (reference sequence). The CDR3 loop is CASSRENRDYEQYF. In DNA form, the CDR3 reads TGCGCCAGCAGCCGGGAAAACCGGGACTACGAGCAGTACTTC.

This clonotype was found many times. V usage is TRBV7-9 and J usage is TRBJ2-7; D might be TRBD1 (5 bases). Between the trimmed V and J ends, which lost 1 base and 6 bases, there was a span of 10 bases. This CDR3 has 13 residues. CDR1 is SEHNR and CDR2 is FQNEAQ in the germline V gene (reference sequence). For the CDR3, the DNA is TGTGCCAGCAGCTTAGGCAGGGCTTTCGAGCAGTACTTC. As protein: CASSLGRAFEQYF.

This clonotype was observed a handful of times. The chain has TRBV20-1 and TRBJ2-5; unclear D gene. CDR1 is DFQATT and CDR2 is SNEGSKA in the germline V gene (reference sequence). The CDR3 has 13 amino acids. The ends were cut back, 1 base at V and 3 bases at J, with 9 bases in the middle. The DNA of the CDR3 is TGCAGTGCTAGAGTACAGTTGAAAGAGACCCAGTACTTC. Translated, it gives CSARVQLKETQYF.

The chain recombines TRBV15 with TRBJ1-5; D uncertain. The CDR3 totals 13 residues. Germline CDR1 LNHNV, CDR2 YYDKDF (reference sequence). CDR3 amino acids: CATPGRYNQPQHF. CDR3 coding DNA: TGTGCTACCCCTGGACGGTACAATCAGCCCCAGCATTTT.

A note on this clonotype: This may arise from a read error, as a much more abundant clone is one base away. CDR3 region: CSATRLAREGYQETQYF. The CDR3 DNA is TGCAGTGCTACCCGACTAGCGAGAGAAGGGTACCAAGAGACCCAGTACTTC. This chain links TRBV20-1 with TRBJ2-5, with 8 bases that match TRBD2. Germline assignment: CDR1 DFQATT and CDR2 SNEGSKA (reference sequence). The V gene end was trimmed by 4 bases and the J gene end by 0 bases; junction bases not matched to a gene: 13. CDR3 length equals 17 residues.

The gene calls are TRBV7-9 and TRBJ1-3; D unresolved. This CDR3 contains 13 residues. CDR1 is SEHNR and CDR2 is FQNEAQ in the germline V gene (reference sequence). V lost 5 bases to trimming and J lost 4 bases, with 9 bases between them. This CDR3 reads CASSSSGGNTIYF. CDR3 nucleotides: TGTGCCAGCAGCAGCTCGGGGGGAAACACCATATATTTT.

This chain joins TRBV29-1 and TRBJ1-2; unclear D gene. This CDR3 is built from 12 residues. CDR1 is SQVTM, CDR2 ANQGSEA, per germline. Trimming shortened V by 8 bases and J by 3 bases, and 13 bases separated the two germline ends. The CDR3 bases are TGCAGCTTTCCTGATCGTTACTATGGCTACACCTTC. It translates to CSFPDRYYGYTF.

V is TRBV20-1 and J is TRBJ1-3; 8 bases are a match to TRBD1. V lost 4 bases and J lost 3; bases outside the gene matches: 14. The CDR3 covers 17 residues. From germline, CDR1 is DFQATT and CDR2 SNEGSKA (reference sequence). CDR3 nucleotides: TGCAGTGCTAAAGATCAGGGGGCAACGTTCCTTGGAAACACCATATATTTT. Translation gives CSAKDQGATFLGNTIYF.

The sample holds many counts of this clonotype. The gene calls are TRBV9 and TRBJ1-6, with a tentative D call TRBD1 (5 bases). Trimming took off 0 bases at V and 7 bases at J, with 11 bases between the two ends. Looked up from germline, CDR1 is SGDLS and CDR2 is YYNGEE. CDR3 size: 15 residues. As DNA, the CDR3 is TGTGCCAGCAGCGTAGCTAGGGGTGGAAATTCACCCCTCCACTTT. It translates to CASSVARGGNSPLHF.

In DNA, the CDR3 is TGCAGTGCTAGTCAGGGGATGGACACTGAAGCTTTCTTT. Amino acid sequence: CSASQGMDTEAFF. The chain is built from TRBV20-1 and TRBJ1-1; TRBD1 might be the D (6 bases). V was cut by 3 bases and J by 3 bases, with 11 bases left in between. The length of the CDR3 is 13 residues. Germline V gene sequence: CDR1 DFQATT, CDR2 SNEGSKA (reference sequence).

The chain has TRBV12-3 or TRBV12-4 and TRBJ2-5; 10 bases are a match to TRBD2. This CDR3 comprises 17 residues. With V trimmed by 3 bases and J by 5 bases, 12 bases remained unmatched. CDR3 protein: CASSFSRSSGGGETQYF. CDR3 DNA: TGTGCCAGCAGTTTTAGCCGGTCTAGCGGGGGTGGCGAGACCCAGTACTTC.

The V call is TRBV24-1, the J call TRBJ2-7; 8 bases match TRBD1. There are 16 residues in the CDR3. CDR1 and CDR2 (germline): KGHDR, SFDVKD. The CDR3, as DNA: TGTGCTAGAGTAGCCGGGACAGGCGCCTCCGTCTACGAGCAGTACTTC. Translated: CARVAGTGASVYEQYF.